This T cell receptor beta chain comes out of a study of identical twins. Overall study results and limits: In zero-insertion analyses, partial confounding could arise from invariant MAIT and iNKT cells.

A universal primer binding site was introduced by template switching. The final cDNA contained unique molecular identifiers. TCRdb passed the 5' RACE reads through MiXCR, listing each CDR3 protein once. The data show approximately 150,000 distinct CDR3 sequences, approximately 3.5% seen once. This clonotype was found many times. Its antigen is undetermined. The CDR3 consists of 14 residues. Per germline, CDR1 SEHNR and CDR2 FQNEAQ (reference sequence). V was shortened by 5 bases and J by 7 bases, with 15 bases between the two germline ends. The chain combines TRBV7-9 with TRBJ1-5; TRBD1 is a possible D gene (6 bases). The sequenced material came from memory T cells sorted from blood. This TCR derives from a man in his late teens or twenties in good health. The CDR3 bases are TGTGCCAGCAGCCAACGGGGGGCGCAACAGCCCCAGCATTTT. Translating it yields CASSQRGAQQPQHF.